Listed below are T cell receptor beta chains from one sample, sequenced in a study of T cells in tumors after PD-1 blockade. Some clones are missing from TCRdb's copy, which holds only in-frame ones; the method was immunoSEQ multiplex PCR. Of tens of thousands of clones listed, just under 80% are singletons. Here the sequenced sample was PBMCs, taken before anti-PD-1 treatment. The receptors come from a human donor with basal cell carcinoma. Both conserved end residues are part of each CDR3. Fields, in order: CDR3 protein, V gene, CDR3 length.

CDR3 protein: CASSSKVHPQETQYF
V gene: TRBV21-1
CDR3 length: 15

CDR3 protein: CASSADSRSPFHF
V gene: TRBV2
CDR3 length: 13

CDR3 protein: CASSSGTGNSPLHF
V gene: TRBV7-9
CDR3 length: 14

CDR3 protein: CASRKEAGTDTQYF
V gene: TRBV19
CDR3 length: 14

CDR3 protein: CASSFETARNYGYTF
V gene: TRBV5-1
CDR3 length: 15

CDR3 protein: CSVEDRTAYNEQFF
V gene: TRBV29-1
CDR3 length: 14

CDR3 protein: CASSSNRGLQGTDTQYF
V gene: TRBV5-6
CDR3 length: 17

CDR3 protein: CATSRDGGRDGYTF
V gene: TRBV15
CDR3 length: 14

CDR3 protein: CASSYLGNEKLFF
V gene: TRBV6-6
CDR3 length: 13

CDR3 protein: CAWSAGSNGRTDTQYF
V gene: TRBV30
CDR3 length: 16

CDR3 protein: CASSRTGTANEKLFF
V gene: TRBV7-9
CDR3 length: 15

CDR3 protein: CASSGGFLPSGASYEQYF
V gene: TRBV11-3
CDR3 length: 18

CDR3 protein: CSVGQDSGNTIYF
V gene: TRBV29-1
CDR3 length: 13

CDR3 protein: CASSLTGTLDEQYF
V gene: TRBV5-5
CDR3 length: 14

CDR3 protein: CASSLSRTSAETQYF
V gene: TRBV27
CDR3 length: 15

CDR3 protein: CASKGARANSNQPQHF
V gene: TRBV2
CDR3 length: 16

CDR3 protein: CASGLEGQENIQYF
V gene: TRBV12-5
CDR3 length: 14

CDR3 protein: CASIGAGGNTEAFF
V gene: TRBV6-5
CDR3 length: 14

CDR3 protein: CASSPIPGGGPGGTQYF
V gene: TRBV7-2
CDR3 length: 17

CDR3 protein: CASSLGQGMETQYF
V gene: TRBV4-1
CDR3 length: 14

CDR3 protein: CASSVAQWTSSYTGELFF
V gene: TRBV9
CDR3 length: 18

CDR3 protein: CASSLVGRTASSGANVLTF
V gene: TRBV7-6
CDR3 length: 19

CDR3 protein: CASSLNRGTGNSPLHF
V gene: TRBV11-3
CDR3 length: 16

CDR3 protein: CASSSRRRTYNEQFF
V gene: TRBV5-4
CDR3 length: 15

CDR3 protein: CASSAKDGRDGYGYTF
V gene: TRBV25-1
CDR3 length: 16

CDR3 protein: CASSLTGPIYEQYF
V gene: TRBV5-6
CDR3 length: 14

CDR3 protein: CASGGTEEVTEAFF
V gene: TRBV6-5
CDR3 length: 14

CDR3 protein: CASRYHATNEKLFF
V gene: TRBV2
CDR3 length: 14

CDR3 protein: CASNDRAGGYTF
V gene: TRBV3-1/TRBV3-2
CDR3 length: 12

CDR3 protein: CASSHRDGNNSPLHF
V gene: TRBV4-1
CDR3 length: 15

CDR3 protein: CASSIGVKDGYTF
V gene: TRBV19
CDR3 length: 13

CDR3 protein: CASSKFGGNEQMSNSPLHF
V gene: TRBV21-1
CDR3 length: 19

CDR3 protein: CASSLPGHYGYTF
V gene: TRBV12-3/TRBV12-4
CDR3 length: 13

CDR3 protein: CASSETRVNTEAFF
V gene: TRBV10-2
CDR3 length: 14

CDR3 protein: CASSEADSGASGYTF
V gene: TRBV2
CDR3 length: 15